Below, one T cell receptor (beta chain) is given with its context. Its antigen is not identified. This sample was included in a study of blood T cells in healthy people across ages. Study observations and caveats: Whereas aged donors had fewer naive CD4+ cells, long-lived donors had more of them and higher diversity.

A second PCR, run for roughly 7 to 11 cycles, used a sample-barcoded 5' primer plus a J-beta primer mix. TCRdb itself ran the 5' RACE reads through MiXCR, one entry per CDR3 protein. Here the sample spans over 950,000 distinct CDR3 sequences, 35% to 40% being singletons. The trim removed 0 bases at V and 7 bases at J, leaving 4 bases unmatched. The CDR3 extends over 16 amino acids. Germline-derived CDR1 and CDR2 are MNHNY and SVGAGI (reference sequence). Isolated per sample were at least 6 million PBMCs. Specimen: blood. This chain links TRBV6-6 with TRBJ2-1; the match to TRBD2 covers 12 bases. The sequence derives from a man younger than 35 in good health. Here the CDR3 reads CASSYSKLAGGNEQFF. Here the CDR3 DNA reads TGTGCCAGCAGTTACTCGAAACTAGCGGGGGGAAATGAGCAGTTCTTC.